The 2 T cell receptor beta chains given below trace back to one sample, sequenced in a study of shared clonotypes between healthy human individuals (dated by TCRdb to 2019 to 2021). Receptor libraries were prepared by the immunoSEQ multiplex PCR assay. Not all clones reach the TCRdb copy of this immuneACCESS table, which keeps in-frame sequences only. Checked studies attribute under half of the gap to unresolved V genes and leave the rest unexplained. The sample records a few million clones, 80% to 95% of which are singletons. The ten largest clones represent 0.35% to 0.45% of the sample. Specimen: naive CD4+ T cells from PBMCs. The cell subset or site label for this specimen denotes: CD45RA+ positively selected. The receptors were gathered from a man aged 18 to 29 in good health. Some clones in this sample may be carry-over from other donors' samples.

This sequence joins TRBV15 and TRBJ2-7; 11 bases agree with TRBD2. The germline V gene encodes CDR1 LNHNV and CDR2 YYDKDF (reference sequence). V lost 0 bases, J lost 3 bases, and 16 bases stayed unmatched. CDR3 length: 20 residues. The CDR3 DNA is TGTGCCACCAGCAGAGATGGCACTAGCGGGAGCCCCGGAAGCCTCTACGAGCAGTACTTC. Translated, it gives CATSRDGTSGSPGSLYEQYF.

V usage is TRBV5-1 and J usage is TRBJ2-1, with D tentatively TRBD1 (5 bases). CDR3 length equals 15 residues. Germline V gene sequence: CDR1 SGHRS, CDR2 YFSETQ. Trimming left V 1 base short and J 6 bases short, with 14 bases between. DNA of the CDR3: TGCGCCAGCAGCTTGCAAGGGGATGGGTCCAATGAGCAGTTCTTC. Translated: CASSLQGDGSNEQFF.